The clone carrying this T cell receptor (beta chain) has a handful of counts. The entry originates in a study of response to subunit inactivated influenza vaccine. One entry per CDR3 protein results from TCRdb running MiXCR on the RT-PCR reads. The top ten clones hold 9.5% to 13% of a sample with 530,000 or so distinct CDR3 sequences, roughly 10% of them seen once. V gave up 3 bases and J gave up 1 base; unmatched junction bases: 6. This CDR3 is built from 15 residues. The germline gives CDR1 DFQATT, CDR2 SNEGSKA (reference sequence). This chain uses TRBV20-1 with TRBJ2-7; 10 positions agree with TRBD1. The sequencing used PBMCs from blood, collected on the day of vaccination. The sequence came from a man in his fifties who received an inactivated influenza vaccine. CDR3 in amino acids: CSASSRDRGSYEQYF. For the CDR3, the DNA is TGCAGTGCTAGTAGTCGGGACAGGGGTTCCTACGAGCAGTACTTC.